The present entry profiles one T cell receptor (beta chain) with its context. Its antigen is as yet unknown. Any gene name here is a mouse gene name. The read stops 4 residues short of the end of the CDR3; the missing end is completed from the germline J gene. Trimming removed 1 base at V and 4 bases at J, with 7 bases between. CDR1 NSQYPW and CDR2 LRSPGD come from the germline V gene (reference sequence). The CDR3 loop spans 14 amino acids. These data come from a study of CD8+ T cells in alopecia areata. Overall study: Skin was taken from roughly 6-13-month-old C3H/HeJ graft donors that had spontaneous alopecia and grafted onto approximately 6-11-week-old female C3H/HeJ mice.

Study-level points and caveats: Clarity of TCR sharing across patients fell short of that in mice, possibly HLA-related.

Using CD4, CD8alpha, NKG2D, NKG2ACE and other markers, pooled cutaneous lymph node cells were sorted. cDNA prepared by RNA extraction and subsequent reverse transcription served as the template for sequencing. Only in-frame clones appear in the TCRdb table, and some are missing; sequencing was by immunoSEQ multiplex PCR. The sample shows about 300,000 clones, none of them appearing just once. The chain recombines TRBV1 with TRBJ2-2; D assignment may be TRBD1 or TRBD2 (6 bases each). Specimen: CD4+ T cells sorted from a lymph node. This TCR was sampled from a C3H/HeJ mouse with alopecia areata. The strain bears MHC haplotype H2-k. The CDR3 DNA, read in part, is TGCACCTGCAGTGCAGGGGGGCTCACCGGG. Amino acid sequence: CTCSAGGLTG. The CDR3, in full, reads CTCSAGGLTGQLYF. Full variable domain (rest looked up from reference TRBV1 and TRBJ2-2): VTLLEQNPRWRLVPRGQAVNLRCILKNSQYPWMSWYQQDLQKQLQWLFTLRSPGDKEVKSLPGADYLATRVTDTELRLQVANMSQGRTLYCTCSAGGLTGQLYFGEGSKLTVL.